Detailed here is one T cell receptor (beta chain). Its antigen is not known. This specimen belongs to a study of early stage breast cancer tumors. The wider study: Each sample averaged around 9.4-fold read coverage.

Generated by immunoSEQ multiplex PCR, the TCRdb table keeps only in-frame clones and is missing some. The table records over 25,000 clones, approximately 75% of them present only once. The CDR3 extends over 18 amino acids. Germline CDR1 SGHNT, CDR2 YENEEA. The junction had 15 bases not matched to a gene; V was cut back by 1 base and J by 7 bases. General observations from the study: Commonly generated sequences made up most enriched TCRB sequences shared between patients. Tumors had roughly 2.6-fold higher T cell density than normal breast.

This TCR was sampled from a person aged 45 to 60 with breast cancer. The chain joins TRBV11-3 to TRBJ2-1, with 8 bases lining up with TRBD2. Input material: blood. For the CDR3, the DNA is TGTGCCAGCAGCTTAGGTCCGGTTGGGACTAGGGCTAATAATGAGCAGTTCTTC. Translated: CASSLGPVGTRANNEQFF.